Here is one T cell receptor (beta chain) with its context. Original analysis: Cell counts per sample came from amplifying reference gene primers. Sequenced by immunoSEQ multiplex PCR; TCRdb stores in-frame clones only, minus some. V and J calls and clone size are those listed in that table; D and trimming were worked out from the DNA. The sample shows approximately 60,000 clones, less than 85% of them seen only once. CDR3 length: 19 amino acids. The data were obtained in a study of blood T cell repertoires in COVID-19. Whole-study context: Sites in the United States, Italy and Spain provided acute and convalescent COVID-19 samples. From T cells, B-cell-depleted T cells, or PBMCs came the material, which was cDNA or gDNA.

The V and J genes are TRBV12-2 and TRBJ2-1; the listed D gene, TRBD2, was not tested against the DNA. TRBV12-2 is a pseudogene locus. The source of this sequence is a man between 60 and 70 years old with acute or convalescent COVID-19. The sequenced sample consisted of peripheral blood. The CDR3: CASRLARSGGPPPYNEQFF. CDR3 nucleotides: TGTGCAAGTCGCTTAGCCCGGAGCGGGGGACCCCCCCCCTACAATGAGCAGTTCTTC.